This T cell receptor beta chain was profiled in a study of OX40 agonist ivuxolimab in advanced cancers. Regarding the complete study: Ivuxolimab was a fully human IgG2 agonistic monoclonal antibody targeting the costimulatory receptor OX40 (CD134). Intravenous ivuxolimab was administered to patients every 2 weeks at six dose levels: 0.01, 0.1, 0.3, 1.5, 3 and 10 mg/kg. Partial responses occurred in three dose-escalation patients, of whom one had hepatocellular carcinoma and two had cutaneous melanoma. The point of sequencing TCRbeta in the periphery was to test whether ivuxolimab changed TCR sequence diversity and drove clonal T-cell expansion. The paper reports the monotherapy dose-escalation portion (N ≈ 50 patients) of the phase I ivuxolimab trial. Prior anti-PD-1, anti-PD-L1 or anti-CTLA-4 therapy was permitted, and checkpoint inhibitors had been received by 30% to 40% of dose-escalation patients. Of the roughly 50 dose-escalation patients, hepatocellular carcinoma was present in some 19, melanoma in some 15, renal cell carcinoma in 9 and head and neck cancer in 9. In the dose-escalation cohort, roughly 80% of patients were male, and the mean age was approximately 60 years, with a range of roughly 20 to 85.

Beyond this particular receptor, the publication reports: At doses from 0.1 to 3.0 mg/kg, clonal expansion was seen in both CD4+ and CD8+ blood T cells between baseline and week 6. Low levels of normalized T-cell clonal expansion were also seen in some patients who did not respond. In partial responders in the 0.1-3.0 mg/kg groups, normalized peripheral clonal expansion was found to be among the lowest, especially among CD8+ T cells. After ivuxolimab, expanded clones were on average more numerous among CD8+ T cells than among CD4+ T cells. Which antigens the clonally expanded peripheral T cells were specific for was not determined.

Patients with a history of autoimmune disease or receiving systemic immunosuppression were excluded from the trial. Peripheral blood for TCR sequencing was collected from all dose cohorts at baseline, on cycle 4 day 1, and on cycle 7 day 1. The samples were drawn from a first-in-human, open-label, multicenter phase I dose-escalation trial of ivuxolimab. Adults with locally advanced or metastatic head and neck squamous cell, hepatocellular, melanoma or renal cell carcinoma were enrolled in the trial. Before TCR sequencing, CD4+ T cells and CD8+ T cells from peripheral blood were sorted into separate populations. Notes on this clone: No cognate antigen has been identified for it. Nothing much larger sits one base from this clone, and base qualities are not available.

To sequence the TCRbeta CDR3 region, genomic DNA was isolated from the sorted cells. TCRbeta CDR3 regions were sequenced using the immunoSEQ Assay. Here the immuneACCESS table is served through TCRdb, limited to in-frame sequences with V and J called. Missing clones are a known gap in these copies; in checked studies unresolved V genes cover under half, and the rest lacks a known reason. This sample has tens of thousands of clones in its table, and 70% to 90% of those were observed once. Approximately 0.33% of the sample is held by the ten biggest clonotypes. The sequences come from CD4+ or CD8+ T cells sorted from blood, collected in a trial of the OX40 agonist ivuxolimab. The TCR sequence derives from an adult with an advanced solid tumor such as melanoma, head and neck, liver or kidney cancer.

The CDR3 region reads CASHPSAGPSVEQFF. The sequenced DNA: TGCGCCAGCCACCCCTCCGCGGGGCCGTCAGTCGAGCAGTTCTTC. The rearranged chain carries TRBV5-1 and TRBJ2-1; TRBD2 is perhaps the D gene, given 6 matching bases. The cysteine opens and the phenylalanine closes a CDR3 of 15 amino acids. Only CDR3 DNA remains: 45 bases, in frame from the first base. The germline V gene sets CDR1 to SGHRS and CDR2 to YFSETQ. Trimming removed 7 bases from V and 10 bases from J, leaving 24 bases between the germline ends.